This entry concerns a single T cell receptor (beta chain). When the RNA was reverse transcribed, random hexamers were used with an input of about 0.5 to 1 ug. MiXCR was run by TCRdb on the immunoSEQ multiplex PCR reads, yielding one entry per CDR3 protein. The sample holds about 300,000 distinct CDR3 sequences, approximately 85% seen once. The data stem from a study of CD8 T cells in Susac syndrome. Material for sequencing was CD8+ T cells from PBMCs. This sequence originates from a human donor with multiple sclerosis.

The CDR3 nucleotides are TGTGCCATCAGTTTAACAGCTGAGTACGAGCAGTACTTC. Its protein product is CAISLTAEYEQYF. This chain uses TRBV10-3 with TRBJ2-7; the D is unclear. The germline gives CDR1 ENHRY, CDR2 SYGVKD. V lost 5 bases to trimming and J lost 4 bases, with 12 bases between them. There are 13 residues in the CDR3.